This T cell receptor (beta chain) was observed in a study of T-cell reconstitution after alpha-beta-depleted transplantation in children. Unique molecular identifiers were built into the TCRbeta library. Each CDR3 protein is one row after TCRdb ran MiXCR on the PCR reads. This table has some 590,000 distinct CDR3 sequences, about 10% appearing once. The CDR3 is made up of 14 amino acids. Trimming removed 6 bases from V and 7 bases from J, with 15 bases in between. Germline V gene lookup returns CDR1 SEHNR and CDR2 FQNEAQ (reference sequence). The source was PBMCs from the stem cell graft donor, collected from the stem cell graft. This TCR was recovered from a human donor who donated a stem cell graft to a child with acute myeloid leukemia. The genes are TRBV7-9 and TRBJ2-2, with a possible D match to TRBD1 (6 bases). CDR3 protein: CASSFTGYDGELFF. In DNA form, the CDR3 reads TGTGCCAGCAGTTTTACAGGGTACGACGGGGAGCTGTTTTTT.